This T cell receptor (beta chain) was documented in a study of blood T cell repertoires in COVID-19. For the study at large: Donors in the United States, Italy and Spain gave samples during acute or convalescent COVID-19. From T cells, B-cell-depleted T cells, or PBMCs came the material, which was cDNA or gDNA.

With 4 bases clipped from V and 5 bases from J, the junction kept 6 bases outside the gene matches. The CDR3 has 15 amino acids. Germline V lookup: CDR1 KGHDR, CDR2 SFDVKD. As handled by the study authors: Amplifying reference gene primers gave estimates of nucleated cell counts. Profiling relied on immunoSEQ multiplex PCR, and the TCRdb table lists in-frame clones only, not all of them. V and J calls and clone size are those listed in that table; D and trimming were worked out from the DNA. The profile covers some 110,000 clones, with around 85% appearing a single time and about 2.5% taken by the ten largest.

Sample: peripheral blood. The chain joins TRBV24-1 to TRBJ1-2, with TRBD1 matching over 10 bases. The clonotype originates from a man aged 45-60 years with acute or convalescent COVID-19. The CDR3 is CATSDSRTGGYGYTF. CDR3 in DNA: TGTGCCACCAGTGACTCCCGGACAGGGGGGTATGGCTACACCTTC.